This TCR beta chain emerged from a study of T cell changes during pregnancy in multiple sclerosis. Method: immunoSEQ multiplex PCR; TCRdb's copy keeps in-frame clones and lacks some. Among around 80,000 clones listed, approximately 90% were seen once. Germline V CDR1 and CDR2: MDHEN, SYDVKM. V lost 3 bases to trimming and J lost 4 bases; unmatched junction nucleotides: 6. The CDR3 has 16 residues. This sample comprised peripheral blood, obtained before pregnancy. The receptor's source is a female donor with multiple sclerosis, enrolled in a pregnancy study. The rearrangement uses TRBV28 and TRBJ2-2; TRBD2 matches at 9 bases. This CDR3 is CASSFQLAGLTGELFF. The CDR3 DNA reads as TGTGCCAGCAGTTTTCAACTAGCGGGCCTCACCGGGGAGCTGTTTTTT.